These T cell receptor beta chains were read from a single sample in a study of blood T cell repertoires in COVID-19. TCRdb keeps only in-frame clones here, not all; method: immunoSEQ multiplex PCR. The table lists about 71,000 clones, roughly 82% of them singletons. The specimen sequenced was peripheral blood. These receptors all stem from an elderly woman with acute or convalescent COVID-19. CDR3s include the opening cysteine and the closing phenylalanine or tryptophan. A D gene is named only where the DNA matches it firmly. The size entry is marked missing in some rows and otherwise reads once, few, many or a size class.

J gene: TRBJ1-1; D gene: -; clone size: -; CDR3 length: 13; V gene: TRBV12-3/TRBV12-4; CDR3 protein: CASSLTGRTEAFF; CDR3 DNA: TGTGCCAGCAGTTTAACAGGGAGAACTGAAGCTTTCTTT
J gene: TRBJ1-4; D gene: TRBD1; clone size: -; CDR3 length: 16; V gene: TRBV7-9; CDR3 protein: CASSSGLGQGDEKLFF; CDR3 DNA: TGTGCCAGCAGCTCTGGGTTGGGACAGGGGGATGAAAAACTGTTTTTT
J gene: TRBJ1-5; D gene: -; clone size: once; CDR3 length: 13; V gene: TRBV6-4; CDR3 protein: CASSIGPGQPQHF; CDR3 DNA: TGTGCCAGCAGTATTGGGCCTGGGCAGCCCCAGCATTTT
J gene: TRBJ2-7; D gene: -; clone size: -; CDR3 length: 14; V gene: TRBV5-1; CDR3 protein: CASSSDRNAYEQYF; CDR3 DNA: TGCGCCAGCAGTTCCGACAGGAATGCCTACGAGCAGTACTTC
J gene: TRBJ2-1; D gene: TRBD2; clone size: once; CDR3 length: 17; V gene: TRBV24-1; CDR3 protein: CATSDFSSGRAYNEQFF; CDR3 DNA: TGTGCCACCAGTGATTTCTCTAGCGGGAGGGCCTACAATGAGCAGTTCTTC
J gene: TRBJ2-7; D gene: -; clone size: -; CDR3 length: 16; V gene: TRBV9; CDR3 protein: CASSVAEGAGSYEQYF; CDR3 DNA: TGTGCCAGCAGCGTGGCCGAAGGGGCCGGTTCCTACGAGCAGTACTTC
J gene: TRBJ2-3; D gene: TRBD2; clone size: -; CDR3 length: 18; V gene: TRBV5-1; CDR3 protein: CASSYSSGALPQSDTQYF; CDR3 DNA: TGCGCCAGCAGCTATTCTAGCGGGGCCCTTCCTCAGTCAGATACGCAGTATTTT
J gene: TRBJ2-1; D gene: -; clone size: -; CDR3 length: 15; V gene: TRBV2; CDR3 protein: CASSDPGVPYNEQFF; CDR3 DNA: TGTGCCAGCAGTGACCCGGGAGTCCCCTACAATGAGCAGTTCTTC
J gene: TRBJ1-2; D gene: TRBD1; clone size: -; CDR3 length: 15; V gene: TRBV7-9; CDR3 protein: CASSLERQGLGGYTF; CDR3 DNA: TGTGCCAGCAGCTTAGAGAGACAGGGTTTAGGAGGCTACACCTTC
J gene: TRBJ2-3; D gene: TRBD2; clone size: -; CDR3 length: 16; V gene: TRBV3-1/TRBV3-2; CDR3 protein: CASSQDSGLAPDTQYF; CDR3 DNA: TGTGCCAGCAGCCAAGATTCGGGACTAGCACCAGATACGCAGTATTTT
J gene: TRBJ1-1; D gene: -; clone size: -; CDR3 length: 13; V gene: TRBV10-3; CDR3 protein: CATAKTENTEAFF; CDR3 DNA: TGTGCCACCGCTAAGACAGAGAACACTGAAGCTTTCTTT
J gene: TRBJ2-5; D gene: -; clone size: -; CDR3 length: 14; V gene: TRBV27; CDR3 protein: CASSLRQYQETQYF; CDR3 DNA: TGTGCCAGCAGTCTTCGACAGTACCAAGAGACCCAGTACTTC
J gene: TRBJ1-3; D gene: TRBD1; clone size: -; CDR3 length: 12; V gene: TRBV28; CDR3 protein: CASKGQWAAIYF; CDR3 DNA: TGTGCCAGCAAGGGACAGTGGGCCGCCATATATTTT
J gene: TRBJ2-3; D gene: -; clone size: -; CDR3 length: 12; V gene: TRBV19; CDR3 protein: CASSLGGDTQYF; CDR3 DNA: TGTGCCAGTAGCCTAGGAGGAGATACGCAGTATTTT
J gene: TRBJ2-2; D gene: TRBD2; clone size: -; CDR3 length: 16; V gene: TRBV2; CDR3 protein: CASSERGLAVSGELFF; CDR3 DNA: TGTGCCAGCAGTGAAAGGGGACTAGCGGTTTCCGGGGAGCTGTTTTTT
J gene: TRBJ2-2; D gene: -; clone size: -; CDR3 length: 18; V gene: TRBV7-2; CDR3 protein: CASETQTGRFYNDGELFF; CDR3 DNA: TGTGCCAGCGAGACGCAGACAGGACGTTTTTATAACGACGGGGAGCTGTTTTTT
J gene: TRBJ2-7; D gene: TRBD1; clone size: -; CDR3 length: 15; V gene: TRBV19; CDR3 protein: CASSSRDRGSYEQYF; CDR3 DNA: TGTGCCAGTAGTTCCCGGGACAGGGGTTCCTACGAGCAGTACTTC
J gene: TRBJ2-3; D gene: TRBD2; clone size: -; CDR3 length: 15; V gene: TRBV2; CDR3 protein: CASSLRTSGVDTQYF; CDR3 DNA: TGTGCCAGCAGTCTTAGGACTAGCGGAGTAGATACGCAGTATTTT
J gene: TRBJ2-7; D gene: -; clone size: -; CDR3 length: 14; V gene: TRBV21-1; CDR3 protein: CASSKTPDFYEQYF; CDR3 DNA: TGTGCCAGCAGCAAAACGCCGGACTTCTACGAGCAGTACTTC
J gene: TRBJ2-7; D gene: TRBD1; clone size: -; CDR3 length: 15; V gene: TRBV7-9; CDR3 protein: CASSLTGQGSYEQYF; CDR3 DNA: TGTGCCAGCAGCTTAACGGGACAGGGGAGCTACGAGCAGTACTTC
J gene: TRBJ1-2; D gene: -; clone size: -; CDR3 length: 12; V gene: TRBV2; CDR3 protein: CASAWGGNGYTF; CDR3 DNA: TGTGCCAGCGCCTGGGGAGGTAACGGCTACACCTTC
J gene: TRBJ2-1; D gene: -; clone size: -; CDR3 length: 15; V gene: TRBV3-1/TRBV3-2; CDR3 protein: CASSNPGTFYNEQFF; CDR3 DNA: TGTGCCAGCAGCAATCCTGGGACTTTCTACAATGAGCAGTTCTTC
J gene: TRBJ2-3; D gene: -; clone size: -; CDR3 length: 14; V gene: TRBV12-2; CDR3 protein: CASRKDSITDTQYF; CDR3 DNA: TGTGCAAGTCGCAAGGACAGTATCACAGATACGCAGTATTTT
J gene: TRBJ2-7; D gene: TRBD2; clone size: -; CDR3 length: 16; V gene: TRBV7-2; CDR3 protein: CASSFLGLAGTRREYF; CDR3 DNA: TGTGCCAGCAGCTTTCTGGGGCTAGCGGGAACGAGGCGGGAGTACTTC
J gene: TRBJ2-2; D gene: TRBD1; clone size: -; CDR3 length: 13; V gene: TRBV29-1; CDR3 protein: CSVSDRATGELFF; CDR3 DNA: TGCAGCGTATCGGACAGGGCCACCGGGGAGCTGTTTTTT
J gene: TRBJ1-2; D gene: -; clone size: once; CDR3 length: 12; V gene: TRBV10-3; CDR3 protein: CAISGSGYGYTF; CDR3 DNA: TGTGCCATCAGTGGATCGGGCTATGGCTACACCTTC
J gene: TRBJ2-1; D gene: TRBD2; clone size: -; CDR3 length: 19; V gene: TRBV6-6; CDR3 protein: CASSSPAAAGGGLYNEQFF; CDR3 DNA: TGTGCCAGCAGCTCACCGGCCGCAGCGGGAGGGGGCCTTTACAATGAGCAGTTCTTC
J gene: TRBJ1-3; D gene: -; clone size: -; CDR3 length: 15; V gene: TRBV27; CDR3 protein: CASSSDPRVRNTIYF; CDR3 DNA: TGTGCCAGCAGTTCCGATCCCAGGGTTAGAAACACCATATATTTT
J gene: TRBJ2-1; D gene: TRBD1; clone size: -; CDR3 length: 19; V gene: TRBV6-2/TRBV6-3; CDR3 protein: CASRPRTGSRVNPWDEQFF; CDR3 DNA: TGTGCCAGCAGACCTAGGACAGGGAGTCGGGTTAATCCATGGGATGAGCAGTTCTTC
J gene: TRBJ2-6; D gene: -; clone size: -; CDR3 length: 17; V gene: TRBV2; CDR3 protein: CASIQVATPSGANVLTF; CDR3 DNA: TGTGCCAGCATCCAGGTGGCCACCCCCTCTGGGGCCAACGTCCTGACTTTC
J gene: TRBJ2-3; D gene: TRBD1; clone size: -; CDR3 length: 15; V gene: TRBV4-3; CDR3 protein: CASSQDDRDTDTQYF; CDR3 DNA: TGCGCCAGCAGCCAAGATGACAGGGACACAGATACGCAGTATTTT
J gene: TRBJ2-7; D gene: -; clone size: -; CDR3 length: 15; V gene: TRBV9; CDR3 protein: CASSVGVRESYEQYF; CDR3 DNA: TGTGCCAGCAGCGTAGGGGTGCGGGAATCCTACGAGCAGTACTTC
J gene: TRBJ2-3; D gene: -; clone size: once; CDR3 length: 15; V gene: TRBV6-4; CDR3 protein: CASAIALREGDTQYF; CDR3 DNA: TGTGCCAGCGCCATTGCGCTTAGAGAGGGAGATACGCAGTATTTT
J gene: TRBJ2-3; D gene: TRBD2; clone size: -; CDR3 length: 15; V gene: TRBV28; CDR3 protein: CASGGVAGYTDTQYF; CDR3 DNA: TGTGCCAGCGGTGGGGTAGCGGGCTATACAGATACGCAGTATTTT
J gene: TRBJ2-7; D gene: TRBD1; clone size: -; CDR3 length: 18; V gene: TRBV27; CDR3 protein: CASSSPGTGGLARYEQYF; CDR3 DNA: TGTGCCAGCAGTTCCCCCGGGACAGGGGGACTAGCTCGGTACGAGCAGTACTTC
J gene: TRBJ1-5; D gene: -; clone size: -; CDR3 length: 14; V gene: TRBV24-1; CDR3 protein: CATSAPSSGQPQHF; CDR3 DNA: TGTGCCACCAGTGCTCCATCTAGCGGTCAGCCCCAGCATTTT
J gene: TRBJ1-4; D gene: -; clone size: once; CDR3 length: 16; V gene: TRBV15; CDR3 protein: CATSRDASPTNEKLFF; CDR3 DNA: TGTGCCACCAGCAGAGATGCGAGTCCAACTAATGAAAAACTGTTTTTT
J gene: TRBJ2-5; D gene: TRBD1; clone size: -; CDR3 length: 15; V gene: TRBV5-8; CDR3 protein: CASSTGQGLSETQYF; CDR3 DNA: TGTGCCAGCAGCACGGGACAGGGGTTATCTGAGACCCAGTACTTC
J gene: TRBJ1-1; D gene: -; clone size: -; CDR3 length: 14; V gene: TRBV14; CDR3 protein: CASSQRQLNTEAFF; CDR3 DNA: TGTGCCAGCAGCCAGCGCCAACTGAACACTGAAGCTTTCTTT
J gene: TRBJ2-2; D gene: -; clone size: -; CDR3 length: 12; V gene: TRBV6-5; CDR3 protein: CASSLNTGELFF; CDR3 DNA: TGTGCCAGCAGTTTAAACACCGGGGAGCTGTTTTTT
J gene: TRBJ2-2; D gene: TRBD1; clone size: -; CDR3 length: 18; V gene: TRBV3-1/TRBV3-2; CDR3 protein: CASSQESGTGRRTGELFF; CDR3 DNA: TGTGCCAGCAGCCAAGAGAGTGGGACAGGGCGCAGGACCGGGGAGCTGTTTTTT
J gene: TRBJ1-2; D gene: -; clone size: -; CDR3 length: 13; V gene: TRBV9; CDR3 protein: CASSVEGGLGYTF; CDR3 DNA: TGTGCCAGCAGCGTAGAGGGAGGGCTTGGCTACACCTTC
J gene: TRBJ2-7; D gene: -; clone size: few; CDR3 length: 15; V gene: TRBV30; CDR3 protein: CAWSGGSSGTYEQYF; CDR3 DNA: TGTGCCTGGAGTGGAGGGAGCTCCGGGACCTACGAGCAGTACTTC